The 17 T cell receptor beta chains listed next were all sequenced from one sample in a study of CD8 T cells in ankylosing spondylitis. TCRdb re-analysed the 5' RACE reads in MiXCR, keeping a single row per CDR3 protein. Here the sample spans some 130,000 distinct CDR3 sequences, approximately 9.7% being singletons. Sequencing was performed on blood, either unsorted or a sorted T cell fraction (not recorded which). Receptors were obtained from a male donor with ankylosing spondylitis or in good health (not recorded which).

This clonotype has ten or more counts. This chain links TRBV29-1 with TRBJ2-7; 7 bases match TRBD2. The length of the CDR3 is 15 residues. Germline V lookup: CDR1 SQVTM, CDR2 ANQGSEA. V trimming: 3 bases; J trimming: 3 bases; junction bases outside the gene matches: 11. The CDR3 spells CSVEGGSGGGYEQYF. CDR3 nucleotides: TGCAGCGTTGAGGGGGGTTCTGGCGGGGGCTACGAGCAGTACTTC.

V is TRBV7-2 and J is TRBJ2-7; 12 bases fit TRBD2. The CDR3 is made up of 15 amino acids. With V trimmed by 6 bases and J by 6 bases, 9 bases remained unmatched. The germline V gene has CDR1 SGHTA and CDR2 FQGNSA. The CDR3 reads CASSHGTSGFREQYF. CDR3 nucleotides: TGTGCCAGCAGTCACGGGACTAGCGGGTTTCGCGAGCAGTACTTC.

The table lists this clonotype with many counts. The CDR3: CASSLGQGSEQYF. The CDR3 nucleotides are TGTGCCAGCAGTTTGGGACAGGGTAGCGAGCAGTACTTC. The gene calls are TRBV6-5 and TRBJ2-7, with TRBD1 identical over 9 bases. The CDR3 is 13 residues long. V trimming: 4 bases; J trimming: 6 bases; junction bases outside the gene matches: 4. Germline-derived CDR1 and CDR2 are MNHEY and SVGAGI.

This clonotype was seen at least ten times. DNA for the CDR3: TGCAGTGCTAGTGACGGGCCCGTGGGAGAAAAACTGTTTTTT. Its translation: CSASDGPVGEKLFF. V and J are TRBV20-1 and TRBJ1-4, with D uncertain. V was clipped by 3 bases and J by 8 bases, with 16 bases between them. This CDR3 has 14 amino acids. Germline V lookup: CDR1 DFQATT, CDR2 SNEGSKA (reference sequence).

J is TRBJ2-2 and V is TRBV20-1; weak D call: TRBD1 (5 bases). The V end was cut by 5 bases, the J end by 4 bases, with 11 bases between. CDR1 and CDR2 from the germline V gene are DFQATT and SNEGSKA (reference sequence). The CDR3 totals 13 residues. The CDR3 reads CSAPDIRTGELFF. The CDR3 DNA follows: TGCAGTGCTCCGGACATTCGCACCGGGGAGCTGTTTTTT.

The chain carries TRBV11-2 and TRBJ2-1, with 12 bases matching TRBD2. Trimming took 3 bases from V and 1 from J; bases not matched to a gene: 7. This CDR3 contains 18 residues. The germline V gene has CDR1 SGHAT and CDR2 FQNNGV. In nucleotides, the CDR3 is TGTGCCAGCAGCTTTCCCCTGACTAGCGGGAGTTCCTACAATGAGCAGTTCTTC. Amino acids: CASSFPLTSGSSYNEQFF. Using reference TRBV11-2 and TRBJ2-1 for the parts outside the CDR3, the full variable domain is EAGVAQSPRYKIIEKRQSVAFWCNPISGHATLYWYQQILGQGPKLLIQFQNNGVVDDSQLPKDRFSAERLKGVDSTLKIQPAKLEDSAVYLCASSFPLTSGSSYNEQFFGPGTRLTVL.

The genes are TRBV5-6 and TRBJ2-7; D is ambiguous. The germline V gene encodes CDR1 SGHDT and CDR2 YYEEEE. V lost 0 bases and J lost 2, with 9 bases in between. The CDR3 is made up of 14 amino acids. The CDR3 DNA follows: TGTGCCAGCAGCTTGGGGGCAGTCACCTACGAGCAGTACTTC. This codes for CASSLGAVTYEQYF.

This chain connects TRBV7-2 to TRBJ2-7; 9 positions agree with TRBD2. Germline CDR1 reads SGHTA; CDR2 reads FQGNSA. V was pared by 3 bases and J by 4 bases, with 4 bases of the junction left unmatched. There are 14 residues in the CDR3. DNA for the CDR3: TGTGCCAGCAGCTTTAGCGGGAGTCCGTACGAGCAGTACTTC. Encoded protein: CASSFSGSPYEQYF.

This clonotype was seen repeatedly, ten times or more. The chain recombines TRBV7-8 with TRBJ2-5; D remains unclear. V lost 5 bases and J 1 base, leaving 5 bases between the germline ends. The CDR3 has 12 amino acids. In germline, CDR1 is SGHVS, CDR2 FQNEAQ. The chain's CDR3 is CASSRLQETQYF. DNA of the CDR3: TGTGCCAGCAGCCGGCTCCAAGAGACCCAGTACTTC.

This clonotype appeared many times. The rearrangement links TRBV5-6 to TRBJ2-7, with 8 bases lining up with TRBD1. The CDR3 length is 15 residues. V trimming: 0 bases; J trimming: 0 bases; junction bases outside the gene matches: 2. Germline V gene data show CDR1 as SGHDT and CDR2 as YYEEEE. The CDR3 nucleotides are TGTGCCAGCAGCTTGGGGACAGGGAGCTCCTACGAGCAGTACTTC. It codes for CASSLGTGSSYEQYF.

This clonotype was seen many times. V and J are TRBV4-2 and TRBJ2-2, with 7 bases that match TRBD1. CDR3 length: 15 residues. The junction had 3 bases not matched to a gene; V was cut back by 3 bases and J by 2 bases. In germline, CDR1 is LGHNA, CDR2 YNFKEQ. The CDR3 here is CASSHRQGNTGELFF. In nucleotides, the CDR3 is TGTGCCAGCAGCCATAGACAGGGAAACACCGGGGAGCTGTTTTTT.

The chain recombines TRBV29-1 with TRBJ2-1; 10 bases match TRBD2. Germline V gives CDR1 SQVTM, CDR2 ANQGSEA. V was clipped by 7 bases and J by 4 bases; unmatched bases: 7. The CDR3 consists of 14 residues. CDR3 DNA: TGCAGCGCTCAGGGGACTAGCGCATACAATGAGCAGTTCTTC. Translation gives CSAQGTSAYNEQFF.

At least ten counts were recorded for this clonotype. The chain has TRBV4-1 and TRBJ2-1; 11 bases line up with TRBD2. The CDR3 is made up of 15 amino acids. V dropped 0 bases and J dropped 9; count of bases not matched to a gene: 4. Germline V lookup: CDR1 MGHRA, CDR2 YSYEKL. For the CDR3, the DNA is TGCGCCAGCAGCCAAGAACTAGCGGGGGACTTTGAGCAGTTCTTC. Its protein product is CASSQELAGDFEQFF.

This clonotype was detected many times. This chain joins TRBV20-1 and TRBJ1-4; D is possibly TRBD1 (5 bases). V shed 5 bases and J shed 2 bases, with 15 bases lying between them. CDR3 size: 15 residues. CDR1 is DFQATT and CDR2 is SNEGSKA in the germline V gene (reference sequence). The CDR3 loop reads CSAQSNGGTNEKLFF. CDR3 DNA: TGCAGTGCTCAGAGCAATGGGGGGACTAATGAAAAACTGTTTTTT.

The chain is built from TRBV28 and TRBJ2-7, with 13 positions matching TRBD2. CDR1 and CDR2 from the germline V gene are MDHEN and SYDVKM. J was trimmed by 3 bases and V by 5 bases; bases with no gene match: 13. CDR3 length equals 18 residues. The CDR3 nucleotides read TGTGCCAGCAGTCGGACTAGCGGGAGCTTTTTCTCCTTCTACGAGCAGTACTTC. Encoded protein: CASSRTSGSFFSFYEQYF.

The chain recombines TRBV10-3 with TRBJ2-1; no clear D. V lost 5 bases and J 8 bases, leaving 10 bases between the germline ends. Germline V gives CDR1 ENHRY, CDR2 SYGVKD. There are 12 residues in the CDR3. CDR3 DNA sequence: TGTGCCATCAGTAAGACTCCTCATGAGCAGTTCTTC. Protein: CAISKTPHEQFF.

The chain is built from TRBV7-2 and TRBJ2-5; 8 bases are a match to TRBD1. CDR1 is SGHTA, CDR2 FQGNSA, per germline. Losses at the gene ends were 0 bases for V and 4 bases for J; bases not matched to a gene: 13. CDR3 size: 18 residues. CDR3: CASSLASGLGQVIETQYF. In DNA form, the CDR3 reads TGTGCCAGCAGCTTAGCATCGGGTCTGGGACAGGTTATAGAGACCCAGTACTTC.